The source of this T cell receptor (beta chain) is a study of cytomegalovirus exposure and HLA in healthy donors. The length of the CDR3 is 14 residues. V lost 2 bases and J lost 5, with 9 bases in between. Germline loops: CDR1 MRHNA, CDR2 SNTAGT. Amplification used 60 Vbeta primers and 13 Jbeta primers. Generated by immunoSEQ multiplex PCR, the TCRdb table keeps only in-frame clones and is missing some. The data hold over 95,000 clones, with 74% observed a single time. The chain links TRBV6-4 to TRBJ2-2; D is possibly TRBD1 (6 bases). The sequenced sample was PBMCs. The source is a human donor in good health. The CDR3 nucleotides read TGTGCCAGCAGTGACGGGACACCAACCGGGGAGCTGTTTTTT. As protein: CASSDGTPTGELFF.